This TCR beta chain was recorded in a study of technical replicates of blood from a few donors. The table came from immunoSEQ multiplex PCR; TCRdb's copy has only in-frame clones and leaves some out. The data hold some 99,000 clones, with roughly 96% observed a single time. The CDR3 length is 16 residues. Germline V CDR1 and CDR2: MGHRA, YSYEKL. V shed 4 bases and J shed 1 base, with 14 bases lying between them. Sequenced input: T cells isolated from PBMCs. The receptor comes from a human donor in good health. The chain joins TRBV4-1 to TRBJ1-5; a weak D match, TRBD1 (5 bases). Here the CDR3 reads CASSPRQGSSNQPQHF. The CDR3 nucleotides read TGCGCCAGCAGCCCTCGCCAGGGATCGAGCAATCAGCCCCAGCATTTT.